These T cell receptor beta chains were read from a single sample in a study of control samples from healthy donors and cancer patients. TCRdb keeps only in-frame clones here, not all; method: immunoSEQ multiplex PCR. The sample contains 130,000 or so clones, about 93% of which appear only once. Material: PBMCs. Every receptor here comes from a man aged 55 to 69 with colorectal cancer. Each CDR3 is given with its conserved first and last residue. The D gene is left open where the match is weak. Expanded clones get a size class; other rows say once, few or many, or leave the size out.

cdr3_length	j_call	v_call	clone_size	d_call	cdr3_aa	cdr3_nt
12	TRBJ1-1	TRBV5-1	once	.	CASSLEGTEAFF	TGCGCCAGCAGCTTGGAAGGGACTGAAGCTTTCTTT
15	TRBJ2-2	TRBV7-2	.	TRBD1	CASSLDRGVTGELFF	TGTGCCAGCAGCTTGGACAGGGGAGTAACCGGGGAGCTGTTTTTT
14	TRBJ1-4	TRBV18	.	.	CASSLQGGDEKLFF	TGTGCCAGCTCACTACAGGGTGGAGATGAAAAACTGTTTTTT
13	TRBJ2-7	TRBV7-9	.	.	CASSPDGGYEQYF	TGTGCCAGCAGCCCCGACGGTGGCTACGAGCAGTACTTC
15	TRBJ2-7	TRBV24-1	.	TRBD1	CATSESGQGSYEQYF	TGTGCCACCAGTGAGTCGGGACAGGGCTCCTACGAGCAGTACTTC
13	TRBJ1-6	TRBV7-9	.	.	CASRGEGNSPLHF	TGTGCCAGCAGGGGGGAAGGGAATTCACCCCTCCACTTT
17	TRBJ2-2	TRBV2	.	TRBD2	CASSKGLAGGNTGELFF	TGTGCCAGCAGTAAGGGACTAGCGGGGGGTAACACCGGGGAGCTGTTTTTT
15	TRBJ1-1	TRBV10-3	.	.	CAISDQLLSRLEAFF	TGTGCCATCAGCGATCAACTATTAAGTAGACTCGAAGCTTTCTTT
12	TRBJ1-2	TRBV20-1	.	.	CSASPGSEGYTF	TGCAGTGCTAGTCCAGGGAGCGAAGGCTACACCTTC
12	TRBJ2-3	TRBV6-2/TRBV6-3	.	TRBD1	CASSTQGLGQYF	TGTGCCAGCAGCACACAGGGGTTGGGGCAGTATTTT
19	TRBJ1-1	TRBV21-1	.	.	CASSKALVPGQLQNTEAFF	TGTGCCAGCAGCAAAGCGCTGGTGCCGGGACAGCTCCAGAACACTGAAGCTTTCTTT